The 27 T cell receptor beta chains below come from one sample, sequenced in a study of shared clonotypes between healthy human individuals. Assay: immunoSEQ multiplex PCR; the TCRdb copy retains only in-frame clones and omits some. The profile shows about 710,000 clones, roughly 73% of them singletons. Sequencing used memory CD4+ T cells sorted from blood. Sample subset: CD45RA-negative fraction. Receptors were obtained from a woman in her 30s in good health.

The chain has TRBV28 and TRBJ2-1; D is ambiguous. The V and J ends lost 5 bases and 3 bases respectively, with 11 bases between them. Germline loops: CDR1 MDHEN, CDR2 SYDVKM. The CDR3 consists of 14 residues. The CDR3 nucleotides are TGTGCCAGCAGTACCGCGAGGATCTACAATGAGCAGTTCTTC. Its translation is CASSTARIYNEQFF.

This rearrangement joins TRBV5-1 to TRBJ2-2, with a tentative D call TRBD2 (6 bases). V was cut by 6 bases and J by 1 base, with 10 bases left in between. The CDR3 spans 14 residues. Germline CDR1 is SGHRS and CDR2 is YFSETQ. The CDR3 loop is CASTASVNTGELFF. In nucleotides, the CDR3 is TGCGCCAGCACTGCTAGCGTGAACACCGGGGAGCTGTTTTTT.

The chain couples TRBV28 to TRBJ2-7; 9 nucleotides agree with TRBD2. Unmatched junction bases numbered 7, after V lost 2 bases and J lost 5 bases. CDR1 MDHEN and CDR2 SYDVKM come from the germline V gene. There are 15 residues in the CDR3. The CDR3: CASSLGAGGSDEQYF. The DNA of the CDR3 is TGTGCCAGCAGTTTAGGGGCGGGAGGGAGCGACGAGCAGTACTTC.

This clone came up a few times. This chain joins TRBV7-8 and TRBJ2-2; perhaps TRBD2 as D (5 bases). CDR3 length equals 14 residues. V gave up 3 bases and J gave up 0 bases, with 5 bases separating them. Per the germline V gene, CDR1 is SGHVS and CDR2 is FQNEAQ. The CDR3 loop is CASSFGANTGELFF. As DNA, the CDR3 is TGTGCCAGCAGCTTCGGGGCGAACACCGGGGAGCTGTTTTTT. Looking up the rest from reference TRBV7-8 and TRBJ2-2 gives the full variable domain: GAGVSQSPRYKVAKRGQDVALRCDPISGHVSLFWYQQALGQGPEFLTYFQNEAQLDKSGLPSDRFFAERPEGSVSTLKIQRTQQEDSAVYLCASSFGANTGELFFGEGSRLTVL.

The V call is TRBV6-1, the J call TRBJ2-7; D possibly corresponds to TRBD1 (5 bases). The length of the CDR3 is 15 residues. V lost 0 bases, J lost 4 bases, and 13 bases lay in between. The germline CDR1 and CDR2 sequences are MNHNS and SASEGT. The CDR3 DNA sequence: TGTGCCAGCAGTGAAGCGGCTGTAGGGGCTTACGAGCAGTACTTC. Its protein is CASSEAAVGAYEQYF.

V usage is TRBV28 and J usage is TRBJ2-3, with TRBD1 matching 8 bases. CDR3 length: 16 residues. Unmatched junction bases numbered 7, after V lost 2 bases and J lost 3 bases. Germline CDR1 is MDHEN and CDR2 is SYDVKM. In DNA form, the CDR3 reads TGTGCCAGCAGTTTACTCCAGGGGGCCGGAACAGATACGCAGTATTTT. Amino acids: CASSLLQGAGTDTQYF.

The CDR3 DNA sequence: TGTGCCAGCAGCTTAGAGGGACAGGCACAAGAGACCCAGTACTTC. Amino acid sequence: CASSLEGQAQETQYF. The chain employs TRBV11-3 and TRBJ2-5, with 8 bases fitting TRBD1. CDR1 is SGHNT, CDR2 YENEEA, per germline. The CDR3 loop spans 15 amino acids. The V gene end was trimmed by 0 bases and the J gene end by 2 bases; junction bases not matched to a gene: 2.

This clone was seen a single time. DNA of the CDR3: TGCGCCAGCAGACAAATGGACAGGGACAACACTGAAGCTTTCTTT. It translates to CASRQMDRDNTEAFF. The V and J genes are TRBV4-1 and TRBJ1-1; 8 bases fit TRBD1. Trimming cost V 6 bases and J 2 bases; bases outside gene matches: 8. Looked up from germline, CDR1 is MGHRA and CDR2 is YSYEKL. There are 15 residues in the CDR3.

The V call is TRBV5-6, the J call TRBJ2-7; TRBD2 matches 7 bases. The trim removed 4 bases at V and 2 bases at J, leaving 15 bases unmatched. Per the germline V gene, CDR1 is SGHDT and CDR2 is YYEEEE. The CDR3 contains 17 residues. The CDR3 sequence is CASSRGRSSGPAYEQYF. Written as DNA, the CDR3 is TGTGCCAGCAGCCGCGGACGGTCTAGCGGTCCTGCCTACGAGCAGTACTTC. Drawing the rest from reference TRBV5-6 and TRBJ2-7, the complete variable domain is DAGVTQSPTHLIKTRGQQVTLRCSPKSGHDTVSWYQQALGQGPQFIFQYYEEEERQRGNFPDRFSGHQFPNYSSELNVNALLLGDSALYLCASSRGRSSGPAYEQYFGPGTRLTVT.

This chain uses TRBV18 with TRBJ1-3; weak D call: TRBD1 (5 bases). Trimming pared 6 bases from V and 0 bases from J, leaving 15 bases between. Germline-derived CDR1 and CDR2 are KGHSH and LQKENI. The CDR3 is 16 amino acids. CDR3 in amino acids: CASSTGGAFSGNTIYF. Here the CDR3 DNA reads TGTGCCAGCTCGACCGGGGGAGCTTTCTCTGGAAACACCATATATTTT.

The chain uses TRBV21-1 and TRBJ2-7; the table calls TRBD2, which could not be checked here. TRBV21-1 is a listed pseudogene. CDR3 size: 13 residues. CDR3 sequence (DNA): TGTGCCAGCAGCAAAGGGGTACGGGACGAGCAGTACTTC. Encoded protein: CASSKGVRDEQYF.

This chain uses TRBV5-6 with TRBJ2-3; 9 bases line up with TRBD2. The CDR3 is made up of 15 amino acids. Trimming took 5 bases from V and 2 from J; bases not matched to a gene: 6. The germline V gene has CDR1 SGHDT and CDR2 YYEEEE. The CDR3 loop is CASRSLAGPTDTQYF. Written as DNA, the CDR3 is TGTGCCAGCAGGTCTCTAGCGGGACCCACAGATACGCAGTATTTT.

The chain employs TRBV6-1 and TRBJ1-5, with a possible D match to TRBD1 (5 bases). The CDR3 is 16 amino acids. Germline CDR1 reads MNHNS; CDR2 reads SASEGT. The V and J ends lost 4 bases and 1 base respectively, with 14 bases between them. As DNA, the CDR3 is TGTGCCAGCAGTGTACCGCAGGGTTTCAGCAATCAGCCCCAGCATTTT. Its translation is CASSVPQGFSNQPQHF.

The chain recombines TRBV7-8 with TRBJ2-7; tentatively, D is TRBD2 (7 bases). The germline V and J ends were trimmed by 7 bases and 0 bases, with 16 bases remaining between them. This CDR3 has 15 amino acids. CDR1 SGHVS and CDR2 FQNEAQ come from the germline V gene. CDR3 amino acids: CASTWGGANSYEQYF. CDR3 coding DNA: TGTGCCAGCACTTGGGGGGGGGCGAACTCCTACGAGCAGTACTTC.

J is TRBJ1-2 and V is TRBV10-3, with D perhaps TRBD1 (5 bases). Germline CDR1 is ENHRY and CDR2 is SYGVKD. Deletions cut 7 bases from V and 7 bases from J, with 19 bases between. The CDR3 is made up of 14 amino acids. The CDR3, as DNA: TGTGCCATCAATTCCCCCGGGGCAACGGGTGGCTACACCTTC. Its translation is CAINSPGATGGYTF.

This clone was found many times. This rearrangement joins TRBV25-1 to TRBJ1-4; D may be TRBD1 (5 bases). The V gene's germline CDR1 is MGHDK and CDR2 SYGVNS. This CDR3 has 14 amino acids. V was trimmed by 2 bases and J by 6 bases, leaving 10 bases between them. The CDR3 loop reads CASSEPREDEKLFF. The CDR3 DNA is TGTGCCAGCAGTGAACCCAGGGAGGATGAAAAACTGTTTTTT. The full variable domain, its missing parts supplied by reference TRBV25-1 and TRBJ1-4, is EADIYQTPRYLVIGTGKKITLECSQTMGHDKMYWYQQDPGMELHLIHYSYGVNSTEKGDLSSESTVSRIRTEHFPLTLESARPSHTSQYLCASSEPREDEKLFFGSGTQLSVL.

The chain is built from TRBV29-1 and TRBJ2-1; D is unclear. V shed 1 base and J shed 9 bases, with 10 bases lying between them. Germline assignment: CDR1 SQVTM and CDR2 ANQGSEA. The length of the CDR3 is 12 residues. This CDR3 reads CSVEVTTPEQFF. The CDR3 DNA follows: TGCAGCGTTGAAGTCACGACCCCTGAGCAGTTCTTC.

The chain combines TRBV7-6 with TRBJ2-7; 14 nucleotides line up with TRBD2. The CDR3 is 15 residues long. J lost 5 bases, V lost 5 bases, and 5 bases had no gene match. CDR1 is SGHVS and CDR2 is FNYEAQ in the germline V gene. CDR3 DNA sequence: TGTGCCAGCAGCCAAAGGACTAGCGGGAGGAACGAGCAGTACTTC. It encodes CASSQRTSGRNEQYF.

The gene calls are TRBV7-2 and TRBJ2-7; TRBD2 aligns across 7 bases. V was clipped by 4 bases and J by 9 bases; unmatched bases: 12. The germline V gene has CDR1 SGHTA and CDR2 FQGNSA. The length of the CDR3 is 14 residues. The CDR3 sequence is CASSSFTSDLGQYF. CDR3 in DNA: TGTGCCAGCAGCTCCTTCACTAGCGATCTGGGGCAGTACTTC.

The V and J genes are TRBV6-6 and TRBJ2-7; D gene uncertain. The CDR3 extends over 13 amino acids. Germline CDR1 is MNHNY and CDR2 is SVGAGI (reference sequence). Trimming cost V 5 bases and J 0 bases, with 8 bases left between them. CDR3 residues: CASSDPDSYEQYF. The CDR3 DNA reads TGTGCCAGCAGTGATCCGGACTCCTACGAGCAGTACTTC.

The DNA for the CDR3 is TGCAGCGGAATCCCCGGGACTAGCTCTACAGATACGCAGTATTTT. Residues: CSGIPGTSSTDTQYF. The genes are TRBV29-1 and TRBJ2-3; 9 bases agree with TRBD2. The CDR3 runs 15 residues. CDR1 is SQVTM, CDR2 ANQGSEA, per germline. Germline trimming cut 7 bases from V and 3 bases from J; bases unmatched to any gene: 11.

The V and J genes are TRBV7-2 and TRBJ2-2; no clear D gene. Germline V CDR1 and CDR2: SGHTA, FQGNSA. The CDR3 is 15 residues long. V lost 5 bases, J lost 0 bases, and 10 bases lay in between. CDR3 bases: TGTGCCAGCAGCCCCTACGCCGCGAACACCGGGGAGCTGTTTTTT. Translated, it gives CASSPYAANTGELFF.

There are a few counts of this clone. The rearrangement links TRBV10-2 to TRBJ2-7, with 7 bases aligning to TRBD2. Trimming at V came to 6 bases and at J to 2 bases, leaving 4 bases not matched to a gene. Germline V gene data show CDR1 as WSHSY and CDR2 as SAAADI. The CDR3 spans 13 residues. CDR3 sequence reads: CASRATSAYEQYF. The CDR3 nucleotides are TGCGCCAGCAGGGCCACTAGCGCCTACGAGCAGTACTTC.

CDR3 region: CASREQGAGTEAFF. CDR3 coding DNA: TGTGCCAGCAGGGAACAGGGGGCTGGCACTGAAGCTTTCTTT. The chain recombines TRBV2 with TRBJ1-1, with TRBD1 matching over 9 bases. The CDR3 has 14 amino acids. In germline, CDR1 is SNHLY, CDR2 FYNNEI. The ends lost 6 bases at V and 4 bases at J; junction bases unmatched: 6.

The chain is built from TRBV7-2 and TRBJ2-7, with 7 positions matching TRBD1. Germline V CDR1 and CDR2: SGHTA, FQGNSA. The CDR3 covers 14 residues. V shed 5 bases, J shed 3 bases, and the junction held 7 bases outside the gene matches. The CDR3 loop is CASSQQGLIYEQYF. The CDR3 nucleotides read TGTGCCAGCAGCCAACAGGGGCTAATCTACGAGCAGTACTTC.

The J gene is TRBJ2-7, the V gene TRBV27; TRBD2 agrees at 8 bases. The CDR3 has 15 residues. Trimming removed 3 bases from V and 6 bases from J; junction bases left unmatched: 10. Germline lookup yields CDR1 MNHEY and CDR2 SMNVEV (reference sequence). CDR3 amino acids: CASSFGLRLASEQYF. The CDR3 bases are TGTGCCAGCAGTTTTGGTCTCAGACTAGCGTCCGAGCAGTACTTC.

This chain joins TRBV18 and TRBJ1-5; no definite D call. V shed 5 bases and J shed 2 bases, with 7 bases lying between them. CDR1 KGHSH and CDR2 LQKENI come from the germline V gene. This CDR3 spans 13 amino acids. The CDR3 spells CASSGGGNQPQHF. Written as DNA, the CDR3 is TGTGCCAGCTCAGGAGGAGGCAATCAGCCCCAGCATTTT. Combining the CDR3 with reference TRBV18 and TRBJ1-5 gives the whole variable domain NAGVMQNPRHLVRRRGQEARLRCSPMKGHSHVYWYRQLPEEGLKFMVYLQKENIIDESGMPKERFSAEFPKEGPSILRIQQVVRGDSAAYFCASSGGGNQPQHFGDGTRLSIL.